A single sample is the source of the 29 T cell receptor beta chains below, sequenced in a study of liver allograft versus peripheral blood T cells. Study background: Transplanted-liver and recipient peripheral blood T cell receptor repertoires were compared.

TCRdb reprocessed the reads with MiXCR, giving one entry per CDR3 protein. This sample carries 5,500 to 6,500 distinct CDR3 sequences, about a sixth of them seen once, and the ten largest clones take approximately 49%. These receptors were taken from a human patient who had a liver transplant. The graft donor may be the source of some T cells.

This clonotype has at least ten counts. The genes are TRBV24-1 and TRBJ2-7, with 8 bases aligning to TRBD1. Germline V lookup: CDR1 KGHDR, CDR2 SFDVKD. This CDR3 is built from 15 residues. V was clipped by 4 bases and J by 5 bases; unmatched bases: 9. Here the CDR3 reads CATSDETGERDEQYF. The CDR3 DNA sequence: TGTGCCACCAGTGACGAGACAGGGGAACGGGACGAGCAGTACTTC.

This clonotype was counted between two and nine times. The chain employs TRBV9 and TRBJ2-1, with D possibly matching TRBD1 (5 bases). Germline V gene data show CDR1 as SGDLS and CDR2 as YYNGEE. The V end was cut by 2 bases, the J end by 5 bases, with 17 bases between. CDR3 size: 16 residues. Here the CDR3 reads CASSVGVGEGDNEQFF. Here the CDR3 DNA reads TGTGCCAGCAGCGTGGGCGTGGGCGAAGGGGACAATGAGCAGTTCTTC.

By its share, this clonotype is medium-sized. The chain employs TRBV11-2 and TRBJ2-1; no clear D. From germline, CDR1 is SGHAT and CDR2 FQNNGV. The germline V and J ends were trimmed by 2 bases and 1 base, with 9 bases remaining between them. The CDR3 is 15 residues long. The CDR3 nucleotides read TGTGCCAGCAGCTTATTAGGGTATTCCTACAATGAGCAGTTCTTC. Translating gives CASSLLGYSYNEQFF.

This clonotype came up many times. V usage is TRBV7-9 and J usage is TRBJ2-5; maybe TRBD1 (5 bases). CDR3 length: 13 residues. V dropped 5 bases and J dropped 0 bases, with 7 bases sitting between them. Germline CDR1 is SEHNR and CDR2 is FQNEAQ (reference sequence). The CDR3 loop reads CASSPTDQETQYF. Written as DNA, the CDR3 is TGTGCCAGCAGCCCGACAGACCAAGAGACCCAGTACTTC.

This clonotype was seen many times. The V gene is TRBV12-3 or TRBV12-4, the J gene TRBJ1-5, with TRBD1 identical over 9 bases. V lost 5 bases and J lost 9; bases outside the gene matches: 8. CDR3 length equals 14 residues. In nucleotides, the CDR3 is TGTGCCAGCAGTGACCGGGACAGGGATGGGCCCCAGCATTTT. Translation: CASSDRDRDGPQHF.

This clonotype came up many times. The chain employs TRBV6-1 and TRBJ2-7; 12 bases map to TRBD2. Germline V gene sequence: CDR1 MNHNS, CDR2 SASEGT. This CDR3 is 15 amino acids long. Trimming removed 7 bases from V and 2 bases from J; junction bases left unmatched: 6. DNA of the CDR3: TGTGCCAGCATCCGACTAGCGGGGGAGACCTACGAGCAGTACTTC. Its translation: CASIRLAGETYEQYF.

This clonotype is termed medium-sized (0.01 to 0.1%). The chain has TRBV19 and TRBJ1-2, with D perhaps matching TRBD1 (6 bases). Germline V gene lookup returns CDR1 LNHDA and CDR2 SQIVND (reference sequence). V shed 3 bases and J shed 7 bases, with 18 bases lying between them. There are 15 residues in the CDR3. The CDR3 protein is CASSISLAGAVGYTF. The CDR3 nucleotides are TGTGCCAGTAGTATCTCCCTCGCGGGGGCAGTTGGCTACACCTTC.

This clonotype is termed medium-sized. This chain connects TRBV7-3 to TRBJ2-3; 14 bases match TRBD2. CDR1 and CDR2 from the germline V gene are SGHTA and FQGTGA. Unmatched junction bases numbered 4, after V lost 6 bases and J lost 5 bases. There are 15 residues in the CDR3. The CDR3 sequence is CASSPTSGGVDTQYF. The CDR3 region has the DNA TGTGCCAGCAGTCCGACTAGCGGGGGGGTAGATACGCAGTATTTT.

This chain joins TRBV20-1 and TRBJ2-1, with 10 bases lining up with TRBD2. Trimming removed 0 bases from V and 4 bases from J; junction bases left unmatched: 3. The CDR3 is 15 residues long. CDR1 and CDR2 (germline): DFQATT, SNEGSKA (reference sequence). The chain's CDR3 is CSARETSGLYNEQFF. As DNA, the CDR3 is TGCAGTGCTAGAGAGACTAGCGGGTTATACAATGAGCAGTTCTTC.

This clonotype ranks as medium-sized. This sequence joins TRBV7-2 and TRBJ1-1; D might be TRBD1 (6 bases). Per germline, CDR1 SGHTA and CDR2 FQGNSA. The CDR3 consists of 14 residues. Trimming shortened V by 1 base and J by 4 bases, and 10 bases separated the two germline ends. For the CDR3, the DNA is TGTGCCAGCAGCTTAGTGGGGGCGACCACTGAAGCTTTCTTT. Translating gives CASSLVGATTEAFF.

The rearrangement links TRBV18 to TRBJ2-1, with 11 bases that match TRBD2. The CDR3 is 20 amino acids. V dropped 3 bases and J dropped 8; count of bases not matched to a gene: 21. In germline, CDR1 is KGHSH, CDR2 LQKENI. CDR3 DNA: TGTGCCAGCTCACCGGGACCGTTCCCCCGTAGCGGGAGGGTCCCCTATGAGCAGTTCTTC. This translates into CASSPGPFPRSGRVPYEQFF.

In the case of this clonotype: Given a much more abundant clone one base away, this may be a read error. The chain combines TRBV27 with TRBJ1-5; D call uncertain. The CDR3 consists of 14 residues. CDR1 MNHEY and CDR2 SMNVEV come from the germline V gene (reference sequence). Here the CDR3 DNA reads TGTGTCAGCAGTTTACAGTCCGGGAATCAGCCCCAGCATTTT. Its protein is CVSSLQSGNQPQHF.

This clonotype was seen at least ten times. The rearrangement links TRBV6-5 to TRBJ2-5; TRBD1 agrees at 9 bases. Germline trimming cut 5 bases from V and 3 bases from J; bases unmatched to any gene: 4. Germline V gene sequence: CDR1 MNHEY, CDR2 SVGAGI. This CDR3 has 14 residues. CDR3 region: CASSTGGGEETQYF. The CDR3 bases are TGTGCCAGCAGTACAGGGGGCGGAGAAGAGACCCAGTACTTC.

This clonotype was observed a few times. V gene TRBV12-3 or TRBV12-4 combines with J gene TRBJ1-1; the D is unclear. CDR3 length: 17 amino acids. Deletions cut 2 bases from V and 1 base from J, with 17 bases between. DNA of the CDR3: TGTGCCAGCAGTTTAACCTCACCACCGTGGGGGAACACTGAAGCTTTCTTT. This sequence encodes CASSLTSPPWGNTEAFF.

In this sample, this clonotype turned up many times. CDR3 coding DNA: TGTGCCAGTAGTATCCCGGGGATAGACACTGAAGCTTTCTTT. The encoded protein is CASSIPGIDTEAFF. V gene TRBV19 combines with J gene TRBJ1-1; D ambiguous. The V end lost 3 bases, the J end lost 3 bases, and 11 bases lay between the germline ends. The CDR3 runs 14 residues. Germline CDR1 LNHDA, CDR2 SQIVND (reference sequence). The full variable domain, its missing parts supplied by reference TRBV19 and TRBJ1-1, is DGGITQSPKYLFRKEGQNVTLSCEQNLNHDAMYWYRQDPGQGLRLIYYSQIVNDFQKGDIAEGYSVSREKKESFPLTVTSAQKNPTAFYLCASSIPGIDTEAFFGQGTRLTVV.

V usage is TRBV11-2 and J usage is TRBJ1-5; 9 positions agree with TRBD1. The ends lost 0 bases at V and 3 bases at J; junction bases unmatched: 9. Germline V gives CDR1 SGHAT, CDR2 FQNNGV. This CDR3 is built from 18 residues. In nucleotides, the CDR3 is TGTGCCAGCAGCTTAGATCCACCGGGACAGGGCACCAATCAGCCCCAGCATTTT. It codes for CASSLDPPGQGTNQPQHF.

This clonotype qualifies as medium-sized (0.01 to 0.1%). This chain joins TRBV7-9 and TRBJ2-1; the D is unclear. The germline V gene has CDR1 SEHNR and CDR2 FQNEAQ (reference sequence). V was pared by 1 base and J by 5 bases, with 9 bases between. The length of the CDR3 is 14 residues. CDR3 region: CASSLVLANNEQFF. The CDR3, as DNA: TGTGCCAGCAGCTTAGTCCTGGCCAACAATGAGCAGTTCTTC.

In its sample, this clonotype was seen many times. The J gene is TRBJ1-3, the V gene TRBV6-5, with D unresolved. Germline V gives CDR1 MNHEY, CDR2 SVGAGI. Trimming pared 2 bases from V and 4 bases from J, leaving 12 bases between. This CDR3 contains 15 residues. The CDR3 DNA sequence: TGTGCCAGCAGTTACGCGGGATTGTACGGAAACACCATATATTTT. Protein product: CASSYAGLYGNTIYF.

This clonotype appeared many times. The CDR3: CASTRGDGWNSPLHF. The CDR3 nucleotides are TGTGCCAGCACCCGGGGGGACGGGTGGAATTCACCCCTCCACTTT. The chain carries TRBV6-5 and TRBJ1-6; possibly TRBD1 for D (5 bases). CDR1 is MNHEY, CDR2 SVGAGI, per germline. Trimming removed 7 bases at V and 7 bases at J, with 17 bases between. The CDR3 spans 15 residues.

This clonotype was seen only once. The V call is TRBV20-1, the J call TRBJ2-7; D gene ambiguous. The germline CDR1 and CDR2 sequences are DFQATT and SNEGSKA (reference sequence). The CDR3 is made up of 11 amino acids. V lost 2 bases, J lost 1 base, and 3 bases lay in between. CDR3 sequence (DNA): TGCAGTGCTAGACAGTCCTACGAGCAGTACTTC. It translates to CSARQSYEQYF.

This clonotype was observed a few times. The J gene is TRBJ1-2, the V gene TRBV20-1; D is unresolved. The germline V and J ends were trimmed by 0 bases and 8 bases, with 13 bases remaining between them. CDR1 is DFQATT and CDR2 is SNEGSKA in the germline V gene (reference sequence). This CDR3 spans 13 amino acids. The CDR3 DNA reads TGCAGTGCTAGAGATACAAGCATGCAGGGCTACACCTTC. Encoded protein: CSARDTSMQGYTF.

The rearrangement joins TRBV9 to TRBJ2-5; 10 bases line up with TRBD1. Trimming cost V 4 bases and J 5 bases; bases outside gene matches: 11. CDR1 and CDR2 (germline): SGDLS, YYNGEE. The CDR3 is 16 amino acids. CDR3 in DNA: TGTGCCAGCAGCTTCCGGGACAGGGGAACACGGGAGACCCAGTACTTC. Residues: CASSFRDRGTRETQYF.

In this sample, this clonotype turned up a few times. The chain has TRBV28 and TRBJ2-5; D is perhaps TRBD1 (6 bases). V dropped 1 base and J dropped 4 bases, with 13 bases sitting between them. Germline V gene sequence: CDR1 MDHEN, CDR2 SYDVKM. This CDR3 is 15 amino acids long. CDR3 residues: CASSLSRDNTETQYF. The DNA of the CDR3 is TGTGCCAGCAGTTTATCCCGGGACAATACAGAGACCCAGTACTTC.

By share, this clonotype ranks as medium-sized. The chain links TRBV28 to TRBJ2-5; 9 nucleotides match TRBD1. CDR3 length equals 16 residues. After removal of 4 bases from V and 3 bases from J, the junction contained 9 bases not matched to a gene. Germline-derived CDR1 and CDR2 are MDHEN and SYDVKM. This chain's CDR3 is CASSWVAGQGEETQYF. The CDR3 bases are TGTGCCAGCAGTTGGGTTGCGGGACAGGGAGAAGAGACCCAGTACTTC.

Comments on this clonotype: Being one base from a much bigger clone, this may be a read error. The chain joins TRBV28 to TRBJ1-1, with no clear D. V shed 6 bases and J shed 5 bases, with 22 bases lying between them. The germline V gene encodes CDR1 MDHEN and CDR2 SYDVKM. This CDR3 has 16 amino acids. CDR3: CASRFRRAEIGTEAFF. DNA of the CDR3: TGTGCCAGCAGGTTTAGGAGGGCAGAGATTGGGACTGAAGCTTTCTTT.

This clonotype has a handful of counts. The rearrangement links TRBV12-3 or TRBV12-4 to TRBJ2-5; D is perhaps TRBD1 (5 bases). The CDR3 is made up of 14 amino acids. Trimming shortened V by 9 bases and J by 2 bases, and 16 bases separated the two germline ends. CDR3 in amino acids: CARARVEEQETQYF. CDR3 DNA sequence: TGTGCCAGGGCCAGGGTCGAGGAGCAAGAGACCCAGTACTTC.

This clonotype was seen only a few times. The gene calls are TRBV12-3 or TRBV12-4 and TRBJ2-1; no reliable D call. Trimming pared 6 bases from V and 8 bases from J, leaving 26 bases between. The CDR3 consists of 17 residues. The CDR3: CASSRYKTAALRDEQFF. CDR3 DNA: TGTGCCAGCAGCCGCTATAAGACTGCTGCTCTTAGGGATGAGCAGTTCTTC.

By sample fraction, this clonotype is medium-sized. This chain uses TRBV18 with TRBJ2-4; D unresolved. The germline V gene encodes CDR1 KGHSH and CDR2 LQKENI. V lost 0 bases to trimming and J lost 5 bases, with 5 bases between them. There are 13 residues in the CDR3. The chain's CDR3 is CASSPPSQNIQYF. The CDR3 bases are TGTGCCAGCTCACCACCCAGCCAAAACATTCAGTACTTC.

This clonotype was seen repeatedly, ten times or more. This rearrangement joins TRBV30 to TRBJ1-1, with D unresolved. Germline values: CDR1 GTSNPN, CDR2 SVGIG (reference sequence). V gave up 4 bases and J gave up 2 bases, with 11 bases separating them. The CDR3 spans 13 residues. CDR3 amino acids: CAWNPGLNTEAFF. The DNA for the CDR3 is TGTGCCTGGAACCCGGGCCTAAACACTGAAGCTTTCTTT. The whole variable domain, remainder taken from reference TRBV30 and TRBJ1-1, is SQTIHQWPATLVQPVGSPLSLECTVEGTSNPNLYWYRQAAGRGLQLLFYSVGIGQISSEVPQNLSASRPQDRQFILSSKKLLLSDSGFYLCAWNPGLNTEAFFGQGTRLTVV.